These 2 T cell receptor beta chains share one sample of origin, sequenced in a study of blood T cell repertoires in COVID-19 (dated by TCRdb to between 2020 and 2021). The library was produced with the immunoSEQ multiplex PCR assay. This is the immuneACCESS table as TCRdb keeps it, with only in-frame sequences that have V and J called. A part of the clones is gone; compared with another copy, unresolved V genes explain less than half, and the rest is unexplained. Recorded for this sample are a few hundred thousand clones; around 90% of them occurred a single time. 2% to 2.5% of the sample is in the top ten clones. The sample consisted of PBMCs or T cells enriched from blood (not recorded which). All receptors come from an older woman in a cohort exposed to, infected with or recovered from COVID-19 (not recorded which).

The chain uses TRBV27 and TRBJ1-5; D is perhaps TRBD1 (5 bases). Deletions cut 5 bases from V and 3 bases from J, with 11 bases between. Germline loops: CDR1 MNHEY, CDR2 SMNVEV (reference sequence). There are 14 residues in the CDR3. The CDR3 region is CASSHQGPNQPQHF. The CDR3 DNA is TGTGCCAGCAGTCACCAGGGCCCCAATCAGCCCCAGCATTTT.

The V call is TRBV19, the J call TRBJ2-6; D remains unclear. Between the trimmed V and J ends, which lost 3 bases and 2 bases, there was a span of 8 bases. This CDR3 has 15 residues. Germline CDR1 and CDR2: LNHDA and SQIVND (reference sequence). CDR3 loop: CASSMGSAGANVLTF. CDR3 DNA sequence: TGTGCCAGTAGTATGGGCAGTGCTGGGGCCAACGTCCTGACTTTC.